This T cell receptor (beta chain) was profiled in a study of metastatic and nonmetastatic thyroid tumors. Study summary: Thyroid patients, malignant and benign, had repertoires compared across blood and tumor or nodule tissue. Findings and limits, study-wide: According to reports, the diversity of TCR beta was significantly higher in malignant thyroid tumors than in benign nodules, and this held in both blood and tumor samples.

This clone was found many times. Its antigen is as yet unknown. This same CDR3 is encoded by further DNA sequences in the sample. The germline V and J ends were trimmed by 2 bases and 9 bases, with 8 bases remaining between them. CDR1 and CDR2 (germline): GTSNPN, SVGIG (reference sequence). The CDR3 spans 11 residues. Ahead of thyroid surgery, no patient had received treatment of any kind. Per the authors' pipeline: It was from CDR3 differences across clinicopathological groups that a distant-metastasis classifier for papillary thyroid cancer was built. TCRdb redid the clone calls on the PCR reads using MiXCR. What appears here as the V and J calls and clone size reflects TCRdb's work, not the paper's. The sample yields 15,000 to 18,000 clones, more than 20% seen once.

The sequencing input was tumor tissue. This clonotype was sampled from a female donor with papillary thyroid cancer or a benign thyroid nodule (not recorded which). Some clones in this sample may be carry-over from other donors' samples. This sequence joins TRBV30 and TRBJ2-1; no clear D. CDR3 sequence: CAWSLTIEQFF. The CDR3, as DNA: TGTGCCTGGAGTCTAACCATTGAGCAGTTCTTC. Using reference TRBV30 and TRBJ2-1 for the parts outside the CDR3, the full variable domain is SQTIHQWPATLVQPVGSPLSLECTVEGTSNPNLYWYRQAAGRGLQLLFYSVGIGQISSEVPQNLSASRPQDRQFILSSKKLLLSDSGFYLCAWSLTIEQFFGPGTRLTVL.